These 8 T cell receptor beta chains were all obtained from the same sample, sequenced in a study of regulatory T cells in long-lasting Graves disease. iRepertoire HTBI primers and Arm-PCR of CDR3 regions built TCR beta libraries. TCRdb re-analysed the multiplex PCR reads in MiXCR, keeping a single row per CDR3 protein. Counted here are 400,000 to 450,000 distinct CDR3 sequences, more than 13% occurring once; the ten biggest clones make up 16%. Described time point: newly diagnosed GD, antithyroid drugs for less than 3 months. PBMC-derived RNA was used for the TCR library. Another study also made use of these data, one on T cells in Graves' hyperthyroidism and ophthalmopathy.

The sequences come from peripheral blood mononuclear cells (PBMCs), collected at new diagnosis, from a patient treated with antithyroid drugs. The receptors stem from a woman in her twenties or thirties with Graves disease.

This clonotype has just a few counts. V is TRBV6-2 or TRBV6-3 and J is TRBJ1-2; D ambiguous. The V gene's germline CDR1 is MNHEY and CDR2 SVGEGT. Trimming stripped 5 bases from V and 6 bases from J, with 16 bases between. This CDR3 comprises 14 residues. The CDR3 DNA reads TGTGCCAGCAGTGTCCTTAGGACCCTAAATGGCTACACCTTC. Encoded protein: CASSVLRTLNGYTF.

This clonotype was picked up a small number of times. V usage is TRBV12-3 or TRBV12-4 and J usage is TRBJ2-4; either TRBD1 or TRBD2 may supply D (6 bases each). The V end lost 8 bases, the J end lost 11 bases, and 19 bases lay between the germline ends. The CDR3 extends over 13 amino acids. CDR3 amino acids: CASCRQPGGVQYF. As DNA, the CDR3 is TGTGCCAGCTGTCGACAGCCCGGGGGCGTTCAGTACTTC.

The CDR3 region is CAIRGGGTGELFF. In nucleotides, the CDR3 is TGTGCCATCAGGGGCGGGGGAACCGGGGAGCTGTTTTTT. The V call is TRBV19, the J call TRBJ2-2; D is perhaps TRBD2 (7 bases). The germline gives CDR1 LNHDA, CDR2 SQIVND (reference sequence). V lost 10 bases and J 5 bases, leaving 14 bases between the germline ends. CDR3 length: 13 residues.

This clonotype was detected ten times or more. This rearrangement joins TRBV6-5 to TRBJ2-1, with a possible D match to TRBD1 (6 bases). Trimming removed 1 base from V and 6 bases from J, with 7 bases in between. Looked up from germline, CDR1 is MNHEY and CDR2 is SVGAGI. The CDR3 has 13 amino acids. CDR3 bases: TGTGCCAGCAGTTACTTACAGGGCAATGAGCAGTTCTTC. Its translation: CASSYLQGNEQFF.

At least ten counts were recorded for this clonotype. The rearrangement uses TRBV3-1 and TRBJ2-1, with 7 bases that match TRBD2. The length of the CDR3 is 13 residues. Looked up from germline, CDR1 is LGHDT and CDR2 is YNNKEL (reference sequence). V lost 4 bases to trimming and J lost 7 bases; unmatched junction nucleotides: 4. The CDR3 region is CASSRRERNEQFF. The CDR3 nucleotides read TGTGCCAGCAGCCGGCGGGAGAGGAATGAGCAGTTCTTC.

Ten or more counts support this clonotype. The J gene is TRBJ2-3, the V gene TRBV18; the D gene could be TRBD1 or TRBD2 (5 bases each). CDR1 and CDR2 (germline): KGHSH, LQKENI. The CDR3 runs 15 residues. V lost 0 bases and J 6 bases, leaving 13 bases between the germline ends. The CDR3 DNA is TGTGCCAGCTCACCACCCGGCAGGGACGGGGATACGCAGTATTTT. Translation: CASSPPGRDGDTQYF.

This clonotype was seen repeatedly, ten times or more. The V and J genes are TRBV2 and TRBJ2-7; D not resolved. The germline V gene has CDR1 SNHLY and CDR2 FYNNEI. The CDR3 has 13 amino acids. V dropped 4 bases and J dropped 4 bases, with 11 bases sitting between them. The CDR3 reads CASSVTPRYEQYF. CDR3 bases: TGTGCCAGCAGTGTTACCCCCCGGTACGAGCAGTACTTC.

This clonotype was detected many times. V and J are TRBV5-1 and TRBJ2-7, with D perhaps TRBD1 or TRBD2 (5 bases each). Germline V gene lookup returns CDR1 SGHRS and CDR2 YFSETQ. V lost 4 bases and J lost 2, with 22 bases in between. The CDR3 spans 17 residues. The CDR3 is CASSASPSGTSAYEQYF. The CDR3 DNA sequence: TGCGCCAGCAGCGCGTCCCCTTCCGGGACGTCAGCCTACGAGCAGTACTTC.